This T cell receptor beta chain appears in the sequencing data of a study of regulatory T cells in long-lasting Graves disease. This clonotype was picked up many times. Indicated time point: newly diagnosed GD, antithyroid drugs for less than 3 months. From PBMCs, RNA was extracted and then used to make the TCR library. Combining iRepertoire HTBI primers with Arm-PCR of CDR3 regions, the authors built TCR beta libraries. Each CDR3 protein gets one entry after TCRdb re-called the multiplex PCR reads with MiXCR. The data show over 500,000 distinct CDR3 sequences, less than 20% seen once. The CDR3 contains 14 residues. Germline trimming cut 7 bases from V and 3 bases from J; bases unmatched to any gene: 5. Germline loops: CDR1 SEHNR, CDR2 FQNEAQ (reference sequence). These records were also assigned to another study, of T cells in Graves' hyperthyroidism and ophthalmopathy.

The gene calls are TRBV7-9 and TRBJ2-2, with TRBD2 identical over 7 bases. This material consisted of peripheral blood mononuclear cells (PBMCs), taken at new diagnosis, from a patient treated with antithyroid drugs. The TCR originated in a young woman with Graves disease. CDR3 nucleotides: TGTGCCAGCAACAGCGGGATTGACACCGGGGAGCTGTTTTTT. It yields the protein CASNSGIDTGELFF.